The 21 T cell receptor beta chains reported below all come from one sample, sequenced in a study of T cell responses to AZD1222 COVID-19 vaccine. Some clones are missing from TCRdb's copy, which holds only in-frame ones; the method was immunoSEQ multiplex PCR. The sample consists of more than 100,000 clones, around 90% of them appearing once. The material sequenced was peripheral blood, taken on day 0 of AZD1222 vaccination. The receptors were gathered from an adult in good health.

The rearrangement links TRBV7-9 to TRBJ1-1; unclear D gene. Germline loops: CDR1 SEHNR, CDR2 FQNEAQ (reference sequence). This CDR3 has 14 amino acids. Trimming took off 4 bases at V and 6 bases at J, with 15 bases between the two ends. CDR3 bases: TGTGCCAGCAGCTCGGGAGTGGGCCTCCCTGAAGCTTTCTTT. Its translation is CASSSGVGLPEAFF.

The chain couples TRBV11-1 to TRBJ2-7; D not certain. This CDR3 spans 14 amino acids. Germline V gene sequence: CDR1 SGHAT, CDR2 FQDESV (reference sequence). Deletions cut 0 bases from V and 0 bases from J, with 6 bases between. The CDR3 loop reads CASSLAGSSYEQYF. The DNA of the CDR3 is TGTGCCAGCAGCTTAGCGGGGTCCTCCTACGAGCAGTACTTC. The entire variable domain, with the rest obtained from reference TRBV11-1 and TRBJ2-7, is as follows: EAEVAQSPRYKITEKSQAVAFWCDPISGHATLYWYRQILGQGPELLVQFQDESVVDDSQLPKDRFSAERLKGVDSTLKIQPAELGDSAMYLCASSLAGSSYEQYFGPGTRLTVT.

The J gene is TRBJ2-7, the V gene TRBV4-1; 8 bases are shared with TRBD1. Germline-derived CDR1 and CDR2 are MGHRA and YSYEKL. Trimming cost V 4 bases and J 6 bases; bases outside gene matches: 14. The CDR3 length is 16 residues. As DNA, the CDR3 is TGCGCCAGCAGCCTAAGTGGAGGACAGGGAGGTCTCGAGCAGTACTTC. Protein: CASSLSGGQGGLEQYF.

The gene calls are TRBV11-3 and TRBJ1-6, with D uncertain. CDR1 is SGHNT, CDR2 YENEEA, per germline. The CDR3 consists of 11 residues. Trimming removed 5 bases at V and 6 bases at J, with 2 bases between. CDR3 sequence: CASSPNSPLHF. In DNA, the CDR3 is TGTGCCAGCAGCCCTAATTCACCCCTCCACTTT.

The chain couples TRBV2 to TRBJ2-7, with 11 bases that match TRBD1. The CDR3 runs 16 residues. V gave up 2 bases and J gave up 5 bases; unmatched junction bases: 8. In germline, CDR1 is SNHLY, CDR2 FYNNEI. The chain's CDR3 is CASSEWLGQGAHEQYF. The CDR3 nucleotides read TGTGCCAGCAGTGAATGGCTCGGACAGGGGGCCCACGAGCAGTACTTC. The full variable domain, in which reference TRBV2 and TRBJ2-7 provide the parts outside the CDR3, is EPEVTQTPSHQVTQMGQEVILRCVPISNHLYFYWYRQILGQKVEFLVSFYNNEISEKSEIFDDQFSVERPDGSNFTLKIRSTKLEDSAMYFCASSEWLGQGAHEQYFGPGTRLTVT.

V is TRBV27 and J is TRBJ1-1, with 10 positions matching TRBD1. Germline-derived CDR1 and CDR2 are MNHEY and SMNVEV (reference sequence). V gave up 6 bases and J gave up 1 base; unmatched junction bases: 2. The CDR3 runs 14 residues. The CDR3 reads CASSRDRGNTEAFF. CDR3 sequence (DNA): TGTGCCAGCAGCCGGGACAGGGGGAACACTGAAGCTTTCTTT.

The rearrangement links TRBV5-1 to TRBJ1-6; TRBD1 is a possible D gene (5 bases). V was cut by 0 bases and J by 11 bases, with 9 bases left in between. In germline, CDR1 is SGHRS, CDR2 YFSETQ. The CDR3 spans 13 residues. The CDR3 here is CASSLGEGPPLHF. As DNA, the CDR3 is TGCGCCAGCAGCTTGGGGGAGGGGCCACCCCTCCACTTT.

This clone was observed once. The J gene is TRBJ2-5, the V gene TRBV27; TRBD2 might be the D (6 bases). V lost 2 bases and J lost 4, with 8 bases in between. The CDR3 has 13 residues. The germline V gene encodes CDR1 MNHEY and CDR2 SMNVEV (reference sequence). The CDR3 DNA reads TGTGCCAGCAGTTTAGCGGGGCGAGAGACCCAGTACTTC. Translating gives CASSLAGRETQYF.

The DNA of the CDR3 is TGCGCCAGCACCCGCGGGGCAGGGGTTAATCAGCCCCAGCATTTT. Protein sequence: CASTRGAGVNQPQHF. The chain recombines TRBV5-1 with TRBJ1-5; D possibly corresponds to TRBD1 (6 bases). Germline V CDR1 and CDR2: SGHRS, YFSETQ. This CDR3 has 15 amino acids. The germline V and J ends were trimmed by 6 bases and 4 bases, with 17 bases remaining between them. Together with reference TRBV5-1 and TRBJ1-5, the CDR3 gives the full variable domain: KAGVTQTPRYLIKTRGQQVTLSCSPISGHRSVSWYQQTPGQGLQFLFEYFSETQRNKGNFPGRFSGRQFSNSRSEMNVSTLELGDSALYLCASTRGAGVNQPQHFGDGTRLSIL.

The V call is TRBV12-3 or TRBV12-4, the J call TRBJ1-3; D is uncertain. With 11 bases removed from V and 0 bases from J, the gap between germline ends came to 8 bases. CDR3 length equals 12 residues. The CDR3 loop is CAGTFSGNTIYF. CDR3 bases: TGTGCCGGCACTTTCTCTGGAAACACCATATATTTT.

The V gene is TRBV6-5, the J gene TRBJ2-7, with D hard to call. Looked up from germline, CDR1 is MNHEY and CDR2 is SVGAGI. The ends were cut back, 5 bases at V and 0 bases at J, with 2 bases in the middle. The length of the CDR3 is 11 residues. CDR3 loop: CASSTSYEQYF. The CDR3 DNA reads as TGTGCCAGCAGTACCTCCTACGAGCAGTACTTC.

The chain joins TRBV6-5 to TRBJ1-2; TRBD1 aligns across 7 bases. This CDR3 comprises 14 residues. Germline CDR1 reads MNHEY; CDR2 reads SVGAGI. V shed 8 bases and J 7 bases; nucleotides not matched to a gene: 13. CDR3 protein: CASRQGGGYGGYTF. CDR3 DNA sequence: TGTGCCAGCCGACAGGGCGGGGGTTATGGTGGCTACACCTTC.

This clone was counted a few times. Other DNA sequences within the sample encode an identical CDR3. J is TRBJ1-1 and V is TRBV18; possibly TRBD1 for D (6 bases). Germline CDR1 is KGHSH and CDR2 is LQKENI. The CDR3 consists of 15 residues. Deletions cut 1 base from V and 1 base from J, with 10 bases between. DNA of the CDR3: TGTGCCAGCTCACCACAGACAGGTAGGAACACTGAAGCTTTCTTT. This translates into CASSPQTGRNTEAFF.

The chain employs TRBV5-6 and TRBJ1-5; 7 nucleotides match TRBD1. The germline V gene has CDR1 SGHDT and CDR2 YYEEEE. J gave up 7 bases and V 0 bases, and 1 base lay outside the gene matches. The CDR3 extends over 13 amino acids. The CDR3 nucleotides are TGTGCCAGCAGCTTGGCAGGGGGACAGCCCCAGCATTTT. It is translated as CASSLAGGQPQHF.

This chain uses TRBV3-1 (or the pseudogene TRBV3-2) with TRBJ2-7, with a weak D call TRBD1 (5 bases). V was clipped by 4 bases and J by 4 bases, with 5 bases between them. Germline CDR1 is LGHDT and CDR2 is YNNKEL (reference sequence). The CDR3 has 11 residues. This chain's CDR3 is CASSRQYEQYF. The DNA for the CDR3 is TGTGCCAGCAGCCGACAGTACGAGCAGTACTTC.

V and J are TRBV4-3 and TRBJ2-7; 12 bases agree with TRBD1. J was trimmed by 5 bases and V by 2 bases; bases with no gene match: 4. The CDR3 has 15 amino acids. Germline CDR1 reads LGHNA; CDR2 reads YSLEER. In DNA form, the CDR3 reads TGCGCCAGCAGCCAAAGGGACAGGGGGCGCGACGAGCAGTACTTC. Translating it yields CASSQRDRGRDEQYF.

The J gene is TRBJ1-3, the V gene TRBV11-3, with unresolved D. The CDR3 is 14 amino acids. Germline CDR1 SGHNT, CDR2 YENEEA. V was cut by 5 bases and J by 4 bases, with 12 bases left in between. This CDR3 reads CASSPGGAGNTIYF. The CDR3 DNA reads as TGTGCCAGCAGCCCGGGAGGAGCGGGAAACACCATATATTTT. Drawing the rest from reference TRBV11-3 and TRBJ1-3, the complete variable domain is EAGVVQSPRYKIIEKKQPVAFWCNPISGHNTLYWYLQNLGQGPELLIRYENEEAVDDSQLPKDRFSAERLKGVDSTLKIQPAELGDSAVYLCASSPGGAGNTIYFGEGSWLTVV.

The chain couples TRBV5-4 to TRBJ2-7, with a possible D match to TRBD1 (6 bases). Trimming took off 0 bases at V and 2 bases at J, with 9 bases between the two ends. The CDR3 extends over 14 amino acids. Per germline, CDR1 SGHNT and CDR2 YYREEE (reference sequence). CDR3 protein: CASSLEQGPYEQYF. In nucleotides, the CDR3 is TGTGCCAGCAGCTTGGAACAGGGACCCTACGAGCAGTACTTC.

The chain uses TRBV2 and TRBJ2-7; the D is unclear. CDR3 length: 11 residues. Germline lookup yields CDR1 SNHLY and CDR2 FYNNEI. The V end was cut by 2 bases, the J end by 4 bases, with 3 bases between. The CDR3 sequence: CASSERYEQYF. The CDR3 DNA sequence: TGTGCCAGCAGTGAAAGGTACGAGCAGTACTTC.

This chain links TRBV13 with TRBJ2-5; D may be TRBD1 (6 bases). From germline, CDR1 is PRHDT and CDR2 FYEKMQ (reference sequence). CDR3 length: 15 amino acids. Deletions cut 3 bases from V and 3 bases from J, with 14 bases between. The CDR3 is CASSFKGAGEETQYF. DNA for the CDR3: TGTGCCAGCAGCTTTAAGGGAGCAGGGGAAGAGACCCAGTACTTC.

The chain joins TRBV12-3 or TRBV12-4 to TRBJ1-5, with D possibly being TRBD1 (5 bases). With 6 bases removed from V and 5 bases from J, the gap between germline ends came to 11 bases. The CDR3 is 13 residues long. The CDR3 bases are TGTGCCAGCAGGCGGGGGGGGGATCAGCCCCAGCATTTT. It specifies CASRRGGDQPQHF.